Detailed here is one TCR beta chain. This specimen belongs to a study of cytomegalovirus exposure and HLA in healthy donors. The germline CDR1 and CDR2 sequences are MNHEY and SMNVEV (reference sequence). This CDR3 comprises 14 residues. V shed 5 bases and J 4 bases; nucleotides not matched to a gene: 7. The PCR had 60 Vbeta and 13 Jbeta primers. Using immunoSEQ multiplex PCR, the repertoire was profiled, and TCRdb retains in-frame clones only, with some absent. The repertoire includes more than 50,000 clones, around 72% of them detected once, and approximately 20% sits in the top ten. The chain carries TRBV27 and TRBJ1-2, with 7 positions matching TRBD1. Sample: PBMCs. The sequence was collected from a woman in her fifties or sixties in good health and CMV-seropositive. For the CDR3, the DNA is TGTGCCAGCAGTGCCGCGGGACAGCGCTATGGCTACACCTTC. Encoded protein: CASSAAGQRYGYTF.